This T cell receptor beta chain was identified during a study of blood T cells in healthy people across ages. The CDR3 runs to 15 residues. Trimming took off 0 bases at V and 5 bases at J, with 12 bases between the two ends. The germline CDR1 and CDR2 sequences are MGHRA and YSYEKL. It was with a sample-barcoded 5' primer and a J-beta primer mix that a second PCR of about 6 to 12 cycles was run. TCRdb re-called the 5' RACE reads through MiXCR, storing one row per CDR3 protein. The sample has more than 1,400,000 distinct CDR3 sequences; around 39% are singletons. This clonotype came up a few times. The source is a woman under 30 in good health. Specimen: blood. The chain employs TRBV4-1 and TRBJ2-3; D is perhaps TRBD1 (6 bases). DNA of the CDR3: TGCGCCAGCAGCCAAGACGGCAGAGGGGGAGATACGCAGTATTTT. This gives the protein CASSQDGRGGDTQYF.